Below, one T cell receptor (beta chain) is given with its context. Its antigen is unidentified. CDR3 length: 15 amino acids. Germline lookup yields CDR1 MNHNY and CDR2 SVGAGI (reference sequence). Trimming removed 5 bases from V and 0 bases from J, with 10 bases in between. TCRdb reprocessed the 5' RACE reads via MiXCR and lists one record per CDR3 protein. The data show about 200,000 distinct CDR3 sequences, roughly 10% seen once. The record originates from a study of T-cell memory formation after mild COVID-19. Study conclusions and caveats: Proof of SARS-CoV-2 specificity was absent for the second-wave clones that crested on day 37. Contracting clones from day 15 to 85 had balanced CD4/CD8; later expanders favoured CD4+.

The receptor's source is a man aged 18-30 years who had mild COVID-19 (a few samples of this study predate the infection). Cell type and time point are not known. The sequencing input was PBMCs or a T cell subset sorted from them (not recorded which). The genes are TRBV6-6 and TRBJ2-2; D remains unclear. The CDR3 spells CASSMDIANTGELFF. CDR3 DNA: TGTGCCAGCAGTATGGATATCGCGAACACCGGGGAGCTGTTTTTT.